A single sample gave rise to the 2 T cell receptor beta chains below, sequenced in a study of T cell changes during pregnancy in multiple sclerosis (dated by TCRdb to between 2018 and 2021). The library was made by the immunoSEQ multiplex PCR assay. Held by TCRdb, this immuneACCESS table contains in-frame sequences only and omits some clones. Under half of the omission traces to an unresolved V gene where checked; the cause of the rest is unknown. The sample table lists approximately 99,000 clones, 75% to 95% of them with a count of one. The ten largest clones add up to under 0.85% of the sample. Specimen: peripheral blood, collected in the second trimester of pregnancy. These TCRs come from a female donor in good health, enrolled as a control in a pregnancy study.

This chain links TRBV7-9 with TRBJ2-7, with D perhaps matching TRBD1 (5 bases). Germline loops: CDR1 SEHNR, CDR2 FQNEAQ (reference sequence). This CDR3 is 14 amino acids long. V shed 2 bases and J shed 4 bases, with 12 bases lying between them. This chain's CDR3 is CASSLIRDRYEQYF. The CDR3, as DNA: TGTGCCAGCAGCTTAATCAGGGATAGGTACGAGCAGTACTTC.

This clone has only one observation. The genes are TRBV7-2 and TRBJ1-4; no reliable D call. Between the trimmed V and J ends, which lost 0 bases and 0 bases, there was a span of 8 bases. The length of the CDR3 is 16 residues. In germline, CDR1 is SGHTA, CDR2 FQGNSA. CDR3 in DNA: TGTGCCAGCAGCTTAGCTGCCGGGGCAACTAATGAAAAACTGTTTTTT. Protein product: CASSLAAGATNEKLFF. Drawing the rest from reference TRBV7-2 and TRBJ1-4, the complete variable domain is GAGVSQSPSNKVTEKGKDVELRCDPISGHTALYWYRQSLGQGLEFLIYFQGNSAPDKSGLPSDRFSAERTGGSVSTLTIQRTQQEDSAVYLCASSLAAGATNEKLFFGSGTQLSVL.